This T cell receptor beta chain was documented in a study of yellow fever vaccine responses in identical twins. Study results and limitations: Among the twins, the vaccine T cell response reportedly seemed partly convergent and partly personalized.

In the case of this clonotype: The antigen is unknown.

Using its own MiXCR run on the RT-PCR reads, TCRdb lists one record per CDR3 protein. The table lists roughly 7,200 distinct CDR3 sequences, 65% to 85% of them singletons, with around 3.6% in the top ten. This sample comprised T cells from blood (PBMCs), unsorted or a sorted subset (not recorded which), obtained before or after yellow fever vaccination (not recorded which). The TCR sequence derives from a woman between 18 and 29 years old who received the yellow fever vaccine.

Here the CDR3 DNA reads TGTGCCAGCAGCTCCTGGGACCCGGAGACCCAGTACTTC. It encodes CASSSWDPETQYF. The J gene is TRBJ2-5, the V gene TRBV11-3; D is possibly TRBD1 or TRBD2 (5 bases each). In germline, CDR1 is SGHNT, CDR2 YENEEA. CDR3 length equals 13 residues. V was shortened by 4 bases and J by 5 bases, with 11 bases between the two germline ends.